The 17 T cell receptor beta chains presented below share a single source sample, sequenced in a study of CD8 T cells in Susac syndrome. Reverse transcription of about 0.45 to 1 ug RNA was performed with random hexamers. TCRdb analysed the immunoSEQ multiplex PCR reads with MiXCR anew, one entry per CDR3 protein. The sample gives 210,000 or so distinct CDR3 sequences, 94% of which show up once; approximately 0.15% is in the top ten. Sequenced input: CD4+ T cells from PBMCs. Receptors originate from a human donor with Susac syndrome.

This chain connects TRBV7-2 to TRBJ1-6; unclear D gene. V was pared by 2 bases and J by 10 bases, with 12 bases between. The CDR3 loop spans 14 amino acids. CDR1 and CDR2 (germline): SGHTA, FQGNSA. The CDR3 nucleotides read TGTGCCAGCAGCTTAAGAGAAAACCTCTCACCCCTCCACTTT. Translation: CASSLRENLSPLHF. The full variable domain, with the rest looked up from reference TRBV7-2 and TRBJ1-6, is GAGVSQSPSNKVTEKGKDVELRCDPISGHTALYWYRQSLGQGLEFLIYFQGNSAPDKSGLPSDRFSAERTGGSVSTLTIQRTQQEDSAVYLCASSLRENLSPLHFGNGTRLTVT.

V is TRBV20-1 and J is TRBJ1-6; TRBD1 might be the D (5 bases). The CDR3 extends over 14 amino acids. Germline lookup yields CDR1 DFQATT and CDR2 SNEGSKA (reference sequence). Trimming pared 0 bases from V and 9 bases from J, leaving 12 bases between. Here the CDR3 DNA reads TGCAGTGCTAGAGAAGGGGTTAGTGGTTCACCCCTCCACTTT. This gives the protein CSAREGVSGSPLHF.

This rearrangement joins TRBV29-1 to TRBJ1-1; 7 nucleotides agree with TRBD1. This CDR3 is 13 amino acids long. The ends lost 7 bases at V and 4 bases at J; junction bases unmatched: 9. Germline V gives CDR1 SQVTM, CDR2 ANQGSEA. Written as DNA, the CDR3 is TGCAGCGGTACAGGGGAGTTGGGCACTGAAGCTTTCTTT. Protein sequence: CSGTGELGTEAFF.

J is TRBJ2-1 and V is TRBV20-1; D tentatively reads TRBD1 or TRBD2 (5 bases each). The CDR3 runs 17 residues. Trimming took off 0 bases at V and 6 bases at J, with 21 bases between the two ends. Germline CDR1 is DFQATT and CDR2 is SNEGSKA (reference sequence). CDR3 residues: CSARDPGMMGLGNEQFF. CDR3 bases: TGCAGTGCTAGAGATCCGGGAATGATGGGGCTCGGCAATGAGCAGTTCTTC.

This clonotype was recorded once. The chain links TRBV7-9 to TRBJ2-3, with D perhaps matching TRBD2 (6 bases). This CDR3 spans 15 amino acids. Germline lookup yields CDR1 SEHNR and CDR2 FQNEAQ (reference sequence). Trimming cost V 5 bases and J 1 base, with 13 bases left between them. The CDR3 sequence: CASSRRDSRTDTQYF. In nucleotides, the CDR3 is TGTGCCAGCAGCCGCCGGGACTCTCGCACAGATACGCAGTATTTT.

The chain recombines TRBV7-9 with TRBJ2-7; 9 bases map to TRBD1. Germline values: CDR1 SEHNR, CDR2 FQNEAQ (reference sequence). Unmatched junction bases numbered 5, after V lost 5 bases and J lost 6 bases. The CDR3 covers 13 residues. The CDR3 reads CASSLGQGVEQYF. The CDR3 DNA is TGTGCCAGCAGCCTGGGACAGGGAGTCGAGCAGTACTTC. Looking up the rest from reference TRBV7-9 and TRBJ2-7 gives the full variable domain: DTGVSQNPRHKITKRGQNVTFRCDPISEHNRLYWYRQTLGQGPEFLTYFQNEAQLEKSRLLSDRFSAERPKGSFSTLEIQRTEQGDSAMYLCASSLGQGVEQYFGPGTRLTVT.

This chain uses TRBV5-1 with TRBJ2-3; weak D call: TRBD2 (7 bases). Germline V gene sequence: CDR1 SGHRS, CDR2 YFSETQ. Trimming shortened V by 4 bases and J by 1 base, and 13 bases separated the two germline ends. CDR3 length: 15 residues. This chain's CDR3 is CASSITGRGTDTQYF. Written as DNA, the CDR3 is TGCGCCAGCAGCATTACAGGGAGGGGCACAGATACGCAGTATTTT.

The V and J genes are TRBV27 and TRBJ2-7; 10 nucleotides align to TRBD2. The CDR3 sequence is 14 residues long. V dropped 5 bases and J dropped 3; count of bases not matched to a gene: 4. Per germline, CDR1 MNHEY and CDR2 SMNVEV (reference sequence). The CDR3 protein is CASSPSGGVYEQYF. The CDR3 DNA sequence: TGTGCCAGCAGTCCGAGCGGGGGGGTCTACGAGCAGTACTTC.

J is TRBJ1-4 and V is TRBV4-3, with 12 bases that match TRBD1. The length of the CDR3 is 20 residues. Germline trimming cut 1 base from V and 4 bases from J; bases unmatched to any gene: 13. CDR1 and CDR2 from the germline V gene are LGHNA and YSLEER. The CDR3 region has the DNA TGCGCCAGCAGCCAAGGGGACAGGGGGCATCCCGTTCCCCGTAATGAAAAACTGTTTTTT. It translates to CASSQGDRGHPVPRNEKLFF.

The chain has TRBV7-9 and TRBJ2-1; no definite D call. The CDR3 spans 14 residues. Germline lookup yields CDR1 SEHNR and CDR2 FQNEAQ (reference sequence). Deletions cut 1 base from V and 7 bases from J, with 11 bases between. The CDR3 reads CASSLGGSLNEQFF. The CDR3 DNA reads TGTGCCAGCAGCTTAGGAGGCAGCCTTAATGAGCAGTTCTTC. Together with reference TRBV7-9 and TRBJ2-1, the CDR3 gives the full variable domain: DTGVSQNPRHKITKRGQNVTFRCDPISEHNRLYWYRQTLGQGPEFLTYFQNEAQLEKSRLLSDRFSAERPKGSFSTLEIQRTEQGDSAMYLCASSLGGSLNEQFFGPGTRLTVL.

The CDR3: CASSWGRSDEQYF. CDR3 sequence (DNA): TGTGCCAGCAGCTGGGGACGGAGCGACGAGCAGTACTTC. The chain carries TRBV7-8 and TRBJ2-7; TRBD1 or TRBD2 may be the D gene (5 bases each). V was pared by 4 bases and J by 5 bases, with 12 bases between. This CDR3 comprises 13 residues. In germline, CDR1 is SGHVS, CDR2 FQNEAQ.

The chain has TRBV7-9 and TRBJ2-3; possibly TRBD1 for D (6 bases). The germline gives CDR1 SEHNR, CDR2 FQNEAQ (reference sequence). The CDR3 has 15 amino acids. Trimming took 5 bases from V and 7 from J, leaving 19 bases between them. The DNA of the CDR3 is TGTGCCAGCAGCCGAAGCCTTACAGGGCGAAATACGCAGTATTTT. It codes for CASSRSLTGRNTQYF. Drawing the rest from reference TRBV7-9 and TRBJ2-3, the complete variable domain is DTGVSQNPRHKITKRGQNVTFRCDPISEHNRLYWYRQTLGQGPEFLTYFQNEAQLEKSRLLSDRFSAERPKGSFSTLEIQRTEQGDSAMYLCASSRSLTGRNTQYFGPGTRLTVL.

For the CDR3, the DNA is TGCGCCAGCAGCCGATCGGGACAGGACTACGAGCAGTACTTC. Translated, it gives CASSRSGQDYEQYF. The chain employs TRBV5-1 and TRBJ2-7; TRBD1 matches at 8 bases. This CDR3 region has 14 residues. Germline V gives CDR1 SGHRS, CDR2 YFSETQ. V gave up 4 bases and J gave up 3 bases; unmatched junction bases: 6.

The rearrangement joins TRBV12-3 or TRBV12-4 to TRBJ1-6; the match to TRBD1 covers 9 bases. The CDR3 contains 15 residues. V lost 6 bases, J lost 5 bases, and 5 bases stayed unmatched. In DNA, the CDR3 is TGTGCCAGCAGGGTAGGGACAGGGAATAATTCACCCCTCCACTTT. Translated: CASRVGTGNNSPLHF.

The V call is TRBV30, the J call TRBJ1-4; possible D gene TRBD1, 5 bases. This CDR3 has 15 residues. Trimming left V 3 bases short and J 9 bases short, with 20 bases between. The V gene's germline CDR1 is GTSNPN and CDR2 SVGIG (reference sequence). This CDR3 is CAWSPGRTSGKKLFF. In nucleotides, the CDR3 is TGTGCCTGGAGCCCTGGGCGGACTTCAGGGAAAAAACTGTTTTTT.

V and J are TRBV11-3 and TRBJ2-7, with TRBD1 identical over 9 bases. The germline CDR1 and CDR2 sequences are SGHNT and YENEEA. The CDR3 has 15 amino acids. The junction had 14 bases not matched to a gene; V was cut back by 7 bases and J by 7 bases. For the CDR3, the DNA is TGTGCCAGCAACATTGAGGGACAGGGCTCCCTGGAGCAGTACTTC. It yields the protein CASNIEGQGSLEQYF.

The chain uses TRBV6-5 and TRBJ2-7; 10 bases are a match to TRBD1. V gave up 6 bases and J gave up 5 bases; unmatched junction bases: 7. CDR1 and CDR2 (germline): MNHEY, SVGAGI. The CDR3 consists of 14 residues. CDR3 sequence: CASSTGTGVHEQYF. Here the CDR3 DNA reads TGTGCCAGCAGCACCGGGACAGGGGTACACGAGCAGTACTTC.